This T cell receptor beta chain appears in the sequencing data of a study of siplizumab effects on memory and regulatory T cells. In each sample, some 10^5 TCR templates were assayed. TCRdb's table, derived via immunoSEQ multiplex PCR, lists solely in-frame clones and lacks some. The sample lists approximately 40,000 clones; about 90% were seen once. With regard to this clone: What it binds is unknown.

Per germline, CDR1 MGHRA and CDR2 YSYEKL. J gave up 5 bases and V 2 bases, and 10 bases lay outside the gene matches. CDR3 size: 16 residues. Across a few donor pairs, the naive, memory, effector memory and TEMRA subsets were sequenced without stimulation. Study outcomes and limitations: Alloreactive sequences traceable to unstimulated CD4+ memory cells were significantly reduced by siplizumab.

The V gene is TRBV4-1, the J gene TRBJ1-2; the match to TRBD1 covers 8 bases. Sequences were obtained from naive CD4+ T cells sorted from blood. The receptor comes from a human donor in good health. CDR3: CASSQQPDRGKYGYTF. CDR3 DNA sequence: TGCGCCAGCAGCCAACAACCTGACAGGGGCAAGTATGGCTACACCTTC.